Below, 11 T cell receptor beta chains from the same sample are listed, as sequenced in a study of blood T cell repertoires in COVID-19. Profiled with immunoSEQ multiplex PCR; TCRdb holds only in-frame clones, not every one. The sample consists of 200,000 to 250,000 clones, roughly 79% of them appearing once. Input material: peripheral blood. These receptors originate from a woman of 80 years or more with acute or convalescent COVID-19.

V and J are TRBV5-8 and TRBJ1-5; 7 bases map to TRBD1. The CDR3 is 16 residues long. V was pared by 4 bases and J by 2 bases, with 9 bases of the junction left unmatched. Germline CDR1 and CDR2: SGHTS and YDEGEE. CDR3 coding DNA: TGTGCCAGCAGCGTTGGGACAGCTGGAGGCAATCAGCCCCAGCATTTT. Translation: CASSVGTAGGNQPQHF.

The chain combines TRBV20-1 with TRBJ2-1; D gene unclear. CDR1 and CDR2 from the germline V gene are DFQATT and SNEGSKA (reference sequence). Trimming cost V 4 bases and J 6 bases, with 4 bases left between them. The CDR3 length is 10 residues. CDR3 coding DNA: TGCAGTGCTATCCTCAATGAGCAGTTCTTC. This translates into CSAILNEQFF.

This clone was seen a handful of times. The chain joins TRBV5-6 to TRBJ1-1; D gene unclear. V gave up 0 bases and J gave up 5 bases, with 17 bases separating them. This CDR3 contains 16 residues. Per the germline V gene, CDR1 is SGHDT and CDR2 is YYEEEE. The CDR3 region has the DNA TGTGCCAGCAGCTTGGCCGAAGCGTGGCCGGGGACTGAAGCTTTCTTT. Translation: CASSLAEAWPGTEAFF.

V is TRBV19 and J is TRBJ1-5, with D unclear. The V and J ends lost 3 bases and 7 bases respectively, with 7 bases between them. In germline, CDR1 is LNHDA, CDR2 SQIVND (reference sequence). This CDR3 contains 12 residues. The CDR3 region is CASSIGVQPQHF. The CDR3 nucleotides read TGTGCCAGTAGTATTGGAGTACAGCCCCAGCATTTT.

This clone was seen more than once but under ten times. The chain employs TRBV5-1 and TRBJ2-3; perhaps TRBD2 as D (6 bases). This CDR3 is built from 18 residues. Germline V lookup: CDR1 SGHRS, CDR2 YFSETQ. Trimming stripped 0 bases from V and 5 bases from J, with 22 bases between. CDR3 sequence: CASSLGVGTGRTRDTQYF. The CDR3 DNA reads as TGCGCCAGCAGCTTGGGAGTAGGGACTGGCCGCACACGAGATACGCAGTATTTT.

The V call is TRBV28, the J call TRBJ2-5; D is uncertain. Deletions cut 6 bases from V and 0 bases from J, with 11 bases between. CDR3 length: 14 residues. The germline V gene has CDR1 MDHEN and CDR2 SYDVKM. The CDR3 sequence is CASSPAGYQETQYF. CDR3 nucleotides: TGTGCCAGCAGCCCCGCCGGTTACCAAGAGACCCAGTACTTC.

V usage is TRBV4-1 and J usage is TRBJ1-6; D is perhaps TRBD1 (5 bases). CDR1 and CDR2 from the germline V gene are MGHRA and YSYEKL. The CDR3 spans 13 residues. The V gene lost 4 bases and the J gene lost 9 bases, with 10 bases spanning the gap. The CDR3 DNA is TGCGCCAGCAGCCTCGGACAACTTTCACCCCTCCACTTT. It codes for CASSLGQLSPLHF.

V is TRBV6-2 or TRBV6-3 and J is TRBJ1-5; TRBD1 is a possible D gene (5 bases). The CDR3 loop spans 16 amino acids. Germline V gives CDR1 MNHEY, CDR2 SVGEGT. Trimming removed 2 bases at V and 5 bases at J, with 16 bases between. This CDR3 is CASSYSTSGGDQPQHF. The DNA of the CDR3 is TGTGCCAGCAGTTACAGCACCTCCGGAGGGGATCAGCCCCAGCATTTT.

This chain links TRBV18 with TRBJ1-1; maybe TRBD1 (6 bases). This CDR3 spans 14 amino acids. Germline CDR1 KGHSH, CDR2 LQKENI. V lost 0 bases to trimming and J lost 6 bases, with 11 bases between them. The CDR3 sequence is CASSPPGGGAEAFF. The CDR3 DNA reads TGTGCCAGCTCACCACCAGGGGGTGGTGCTGAAGCTTTCTTT.

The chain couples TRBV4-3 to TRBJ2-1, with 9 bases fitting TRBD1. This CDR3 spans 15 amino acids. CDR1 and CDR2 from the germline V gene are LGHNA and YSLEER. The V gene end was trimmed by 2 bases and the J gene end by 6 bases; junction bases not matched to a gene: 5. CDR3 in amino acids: CASSQPGTGINEQFF. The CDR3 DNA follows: TGCGCCAGCAGCCAACCCGGGACAGGGATCAATGAGCAGTTCTTC.

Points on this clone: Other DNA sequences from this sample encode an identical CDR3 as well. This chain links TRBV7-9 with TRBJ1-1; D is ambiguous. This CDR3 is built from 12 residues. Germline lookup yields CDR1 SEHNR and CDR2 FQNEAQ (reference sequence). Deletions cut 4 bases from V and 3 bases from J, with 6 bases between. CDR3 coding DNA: TGTGCCAGCAGCTCACGGGACACTGAAGCTTTCTTT. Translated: CASSSRDTEAFF.